The next 17 T cell receptor beta chains were all read from a single sample in a study of identical twins. TCRdb itself ran the 5' RACE reads through MiXCR, one entry per CDR3 protein. The table shows a few hundred thousand distinct CDR3 sequences, with more than 9% occurring only once. These data also featured in a second study, about yellow fever vaccine responses in identical twins.

The sample comprised CD8+ T cells sorted from blood. The receptors were sampled from a woman between 18 and 29 years old in good health.

V usage is TRBV24-1 and J usage is TRBJ2-2, with D possibly being TRBD2 (5 bases). Germline V CDR1 and CDR2: KGHDR, SFDVKD. V was clipped by 2 bases and J by 5 bases, with 20 bases between them. The CDR3 sequence is 18 residues long. The CDR3 loop is CATSDYEGSALLTGELFF. The CDR3 DNA follows: TGTGCCACCAGTGATTATGAGGGATCGGCCCTCCTGACCGGGGAGCTGTTTTTT.

The J gene is TRBJ2-7, the V gene TRBV5-5; 7 nucleotides align to TRBD2. The CDR3 covers 14 residues. The germline gives CDR1 SGHKS, CDR2 YYEKEE (reference sequence). The trim removed 1 base at V and 3 bases at J, leaving 4 bases unmatched. In DNA, the CDR3 is TGTGCCAGCAGCTTGTATAGCGGGTACTACGAGCAGTACGTC. It yields the protein CASSLYSGYYEQYV.

This clonotype was found many times. The chain combines TRBV9 with TRBJ1-1, with 8 bases identical to TRBD1. V shed 4 bases and J 3 bases; nucleotides not matched to a gene: 11. CDR1 SGDLS and CDR2 YYNGEE come from the germline V gene. This CDR3 contains 16 residues. The CDR3 coding sequence is TGTGCCAGCAGCAATACTTTGCAGGGGGCAGACACTGAAGCTTTCTTT. It codes for CASSNTLQGADTEAFF.

This clonotype appeared a few times. The CDR3 region is CASSHRRQGTSYEQYF. CDR3 bases: TGCGCCAGCAGCCACAGAAGACAGGGGACCTCCTACGAGCAGTACTTC. The chain is built from TRBV4-1 and TRBJ2-7, with 8 bases lining up with TRBD1. Germline V CDR1 and CDR2: MGHRA, YSYEKL. The CDR3 length is 16 residues. With 3 bases clipped from V and 0 bases from J, the junction kept 7 bases outside the gene matches.

Many counts were recorded for this clonotype. The chain couples TRBV5-1 to TRBJ2-2; no clear D. CDR3 size: 18 residues. Trimming took off 2 bases at V and 7 bases at J, with 24 bases between the two ends. Looked up from germline, CDR1 is SGHRS and CDR2 is YFSETQ. The CDR3 here is CASSFPDVFSGTIGELFF. CDR3 coding DNA: TGCGCCAGCAGCTTCCCGGACGTTTTTTCCGGAACAATCGGGGAGCTGTTTTTT.

V is TRBV10-2 and J is TRBJ2-7; D is perhaps TRBD2 (5 bases). V shed 2 bases and J shed 0 bases, with 5 bases lying between them. Looked up from germline, CDR1 is WSHSY and CDR2 is SAAADI. The CDR3 is made up of 13 amino acids. The DNA of the CDR3 is TGCGCCAGCAGTGAGGGGAGCTCCTACGAGCAGTACTTC. Translation gives CASSEGSSYEQYF.

This clonotype was found a few times. This rearrangement joins TRBV3-1 to TRBJ2-1; TRBD2 aligns across 8 bases. Germline V gene lookup returns CDR1 LGHDT and CDR2 YNNKEL (reference sequence). V gave up 4 bases and J gave up 9 bases; unmatched junction bases: 8. The CDR3 length is 14 residues. The CDR3 region has the DNA TGTGCCAGCAGCCCCTCGGGGGGGCCGGGTGAGCAGTTCTTC. Amino acids: CASSPSGGPGEQFF.

This clonotype was counted only a few times. V is TRBV11-2 and J is TRBJ2-5, with D unclear. Germline V gene lookup returns CDR1 SGHAT and CDR2 FQNNGV. CDR3 size: 15 residues. V dropped 1 base and J dropped 2 bases, with 11 bases sitting between them. In DNA form, the CDR3 reads TGTGCCAGCAGCTTAGCCGGCAGGCTACAAGAGACCCAGTACTTC. Translation gives CASSLAGRLQETQYF.

This chain uses TRBV5-6 with TRBJ2-7; tentatively, D is TRBD1 (6 bases). The CDR3 is made up of 15 amino acids. CDR1 and CDR2 (germline): SGHDT, YYEEEE. CDR3 amino acids: CASSLIGTRSYEKYV. The CDR3 DNA sequence: TGTGCCAGCAGCTTGATCGGGACAAGATCCTACGAGAAGTACGTC.

The chain has TRBV7-2 and TRBJ2-7; TRBD2 aligns across 7 bases. Germline trimming cut 6 bases from V and 6 bases from J; bases unmatched to any gene: 14. CDR1 SGHTA and CDR2 FQGNSA come from the germline V gene. CDR3 length equals 15 residues. The CDR3 DNA reads TGTGCCAGCAGTCCTAGCCGAGGACTAGTCCCCGAGCAGTACTTC. Amino acids: CASSPSRGLVPEQYF.

This sequence joins TRBV28 and TRBJ2-3; 8 bases line up with TRBD2. The CDR3 covers 11 residues. Germline V gives CDR1 MDHEN, CDR2 SYDVKM. With V trimmed by 6 bases and J by 14 bases, 7 bases remained unmatched. CDR3 DNA: TGTGCCAGCAGGCGACCGGGACTAGTGTATTTT. Encoded protein: CASRRPGLVYF.

This sequence joins TRBV20-1 and TRBJ2-7, with D maybe TRBD2 (6 bases). The CDR3 runs 13 residues. The germline V gene has CDR1 DFQATT and CDR2 SNEGSKA (reference sequence). DNA for the CDR3: TGCAGAGCAGAGCCAAACGGTCGGGAGGAGCAGTACGTC. This translates into CRAEPNGREEQYV.

This clonotype was observed a handful of times. The chain employs TRBV20-1 and TRBJ2-3; TRBD2 is a possible D gene (6 bases). The germline V gene encodes CDR1 DFQATT and CDR2 SNEGSKA (reference sequence). Trimming shortened V by 3 bases and J by 5 bases, and 18 bases separated the two germline ends. The CDR3 extends over 15 amino acids. The chain's CDR3 is CSARGLPDSGDTQYF. CDR3 bases: TGCAGTGCTAGGGGGCTCCCGGATAGCGGAGATACGCAGTATTTT.

This clonotype has just a few counts. J is TRBJ2-2 and V is TRBV27; D may be TRBD1 (6 bases). Germline CDR1 and CDR2: MNHEY and SMNVEV (reference sequence). Trimming shortened V by 5 bases and J by 6 bases, and 7 bases separated the two germline ends. The CDR3 is 12 amino acids. Here the CDR3 reads CASSKGAGELFF. The CDR3 DNA is TGTGCCAGCAGTAAGGGGGCCGGGGAGCTGTTTTTT.

The gene calls are TRBV20-1 and TRBJ2-3; TRBD2 matches at 8 bases. J gave up 6 bases and V 6 bases, and 11 bases lay outside the gene matches. Germline V lookup: CDR1 DFQATT, CDR2 SNEGSKA (reference sequence). CDR3 length equals 14 residues. The chain's CDR3 is CSAPSGRGLDTQYF. For the CDR3, the DNA is TGCAGTGCCCCAAGCGGGAGAGGGCTCGATACGCAGTATTTT.

As DNA, the CDR3 is TGTGCCAGCAGCAGGGGAAGAACCTACGAGCAGTACGTC. This encodes CASSRGRTYEQYV. The chain carries TRBV6-1 and TRBJ2-7; D possibly corresponds to TRBD1 (6 bases). The ends were cut back, 6 bases at V and 2 bases at J, with 11 bases in the middle. Per the germline V gene, CDR1 is MNHNS and CDR2 is SASEGT. The CDR3 sequence is 13 residues long.

This clonotype was detected only a few times. In DNA form, the CDR3 reads TGTGCCAGCAGAAGACAGGGTCAGGGGGAGCAGTACGTC. Protein: CASRRQGQGEQYV. This sequence joins TRBV28 and TRBJ2-7; 7 bases agree with TRBD1. The CDR3 contains 13 residues. The V gene end was trimmed by 6 bases and the J gene end by 7 bases; junction bases not matched to a gene: 9. From germline, CDR1 is MDHEN and CDR2 SYDVKM.